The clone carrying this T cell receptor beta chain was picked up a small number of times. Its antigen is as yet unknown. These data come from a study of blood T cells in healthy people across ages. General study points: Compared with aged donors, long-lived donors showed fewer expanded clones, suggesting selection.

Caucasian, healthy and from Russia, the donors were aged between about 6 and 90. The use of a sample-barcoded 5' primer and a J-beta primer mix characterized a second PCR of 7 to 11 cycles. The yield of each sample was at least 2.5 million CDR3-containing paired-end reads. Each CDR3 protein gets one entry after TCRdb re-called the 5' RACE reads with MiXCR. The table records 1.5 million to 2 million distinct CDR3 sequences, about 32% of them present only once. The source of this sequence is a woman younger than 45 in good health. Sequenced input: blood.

The CDR3 here is CASSYYQDREGNQPQHF. CDR3 coding DNA: TGTGCCAGCAGTTACTATCAGGACAGGGAAGGCAATCAGCCCCAGCATTTT. V gene TRBV6-6 combines with J gene TRBJ1-5, with 8 bases lining up with TRBD1. V gave up 1 base and J gave up 2 bases; unmatched junction bases: 7. Germline V CDR1 and CDR2: MNHNY, SVGAGI (reference sequence). The CDR3 runs 17 residues.